One and the same sample provided the 24 T cell receptor beta chains below, sequenced in a study of graft-versus-host responses after intestinal transplantation. Here immunoSEQ multiplex PCR was the method, and the copy in TCRdb shows in-frame clones only, minus some. Of about 27,000 clones in the sample, 85% to 95% were seen once. The sequencing here drew on PBMCs, taken 18 days after transplant. These TCRs come from a human patient who received an intestinal transplant, so some T cells may come from the graft donor.

This clone was observed once. V gene TRBV6-1 combines with J gene TRBJ1-5; 9 positions agree with TRBD1. The CDR3 extends over 15 amino acids. Per germline, CDR1 MNHNS and CDR2 SASEGT. V lost 6 bases to trimming and J lost 1 base; unmatched junction nucleotides: 4. The DNA of the CDR3 is TGTGCCAGCAGCCCCGGACAGGGGAGCAATCAGCCCCAGCATTTT. Protein: CASSPGQGSNQPQHF.

The chain recombines TRBV27 with TRBJ2-5, with D unclear. The CDR3 consists of 13 residues. V lost 0 bases and J lost 4, with 6 bases in between. Germline CDR1 reads MNHEY; CDR2 reads SMNVEV (reference sequence). CDR3 in DNA: TGTGCCAGCAGTTTATCGATTTTAGAGACCCAGTACTTC. It translates to CASSLSILETQYF.

This chain links TRBV11-3 with TRBJ2-7, with no clear D. Germline-derived CDR1 and CDR2 are SGHNT and YENEEA. This CDR3 has 16 residues. Trimming left V 2 bases short and J 0 bases short, with 14 bases between. The CDR3 loop reads CASSLISVPGSYEQYF. The DNA for the CDR3 is TGTGCCAGCAGCTTAATCTCGGTCCCGGGCTCCTACGAGCAGTACTTC.

V and J are TRBV6-5 and TRBJ1-6; D gene ambiguous. This CDR3 comprises 11 residues. Trimming removed 5 bases from V and 10 bases from J, with 6 bases in between. Looked up from germline, CDR1 is MNHEY and CDR2 is SVGAGI. CDR3 amino acids: CASSIGSPLHF. The DNA for the CDR3 is TGTGCCAGCAGTATAGGGTCACCCCTCCACTTT.

V and J are TRBV21-1 and TRBJ2-1. TRBV21-1 is a documented pseudogene. The CDR3 loop spans 16 amino acids. CDR3 in DNA: TGTGCCAGGGGGGCGGAATTATGGGGGGCTTACAATGAGCAGTTCTTC. It encodes CARGAELWGAYNEQFF.

This chain links TRBV19 with TRBJ1-1, with D perhaps matching TRBD1 (5 bases). The CDR3 spans 11 residues. In germline, CDR1 is LNHDA, CDR2 SQIVND (reference sequence). V lost 3 bases and J 11 bases, leaving 10 bases between the germline ends. The DNA for the CDR3 is TGTGCCAGTAGTATTGGGGCGACTGCTTTCTTT. Protein sequence: CASSIGATAFF.

This clone was seen a single time. The rearrangement uses TRBV1 and TRBJ2-3; the table gives TRBD2 as D, unverified against the DNA. TRBV1 is a recognized pseudogene. This CDR3 region has 18 residues. CDR3 sequence reads: CTSSQSWTSGGGTDTQYF. Written as DNA, the CDR3 is TGCACCAGCAGCCAAAGCTGGACTAGCGGGGGGGGCACAGATACGCAGTATTTT.

The chain joins TRBV20-1 to TRBJ2-7; D not resolved. V was pared by 3 bases and J by 6 bases, with 9 bases between. Germline CDR1 is DFQATT and CDR2 is SNEGSKA (reference sequence). CDR3 length equals 11 residues. CDR3 bases: TGCAGTGCTAGGTTAGGTGCCGAGCAGTACTTC. Translated: CSARLGAEQYF.

This clone showed up just a few times. The V and J genes are TRBV9 and TRBJ1-2; D is uncertain. This CDR3 has 15 amino acids. CDR1 and CDR2 (germline): SGDLS, YYNGEE. V lost 4 bases to trimming and J lost 2 bases, with 15 bases between them. CDR3 DNA sequence: TGTGCCAGCAGCTCAATGGGGATTGGGAACTATGGCTACACCTTC. Amino acids: CASSSMGIGNYGYTF.

The chain uses TRBV15 and TRBJ2-7; D not certain. This CDR3 comprises 11 residues. Trimming shortened V by 3 bases and J by 4 bases, and 4 bases separated the two germline ends. Germline CDR1 LNHNV, CDR2 YYDKDF (reference sequence). DNA for the CDR3: TGTGCCACCAGCAGGGGATACGAGCAGTACTTC. Its protein product is CATSRGYEQYF.

This chain links TRBV18 with TRBJ1-2; 9 bases match TRBD1. The CDR3 extends over 14 amino acids. The J segment lost 5 bases and the V segment lost 0 bases, leaving 1 base of the junction unmatched. CDR1 and CDR2 (germline): KGHSH, LQKENI. CDR3 in amino acids: CASSPPGQGYGYTF. The DNA for the CDR3 is TGTGCCAGCTCACCACCGGGACAGGGTTATGGCTACACCTTC.

This clone was seen just once. V gene TRBV14 combines with J gene TRBJ1-1; D unclear. The germline V and J ends were trimmed by 4 bases and 4 bases, with 10 bases remaining between them. This CDR3 is built from 13 residues. Germline loops: CDR1 SGHDN, CDR2 FVKESK. The CDR3, as DNA: TGTGCCAGCAGCCGAATGGGAGGCACTGAAGCTTTCTTT. This gives the protein CASSRMGGTEAFF. Using reference TRBV14 and TRBJ1-1 for the parts outside the CDR3, the full variable domain is EAGVTQFPSHSVIEKGQTVTLRCDPISGHDNLYWYRRVMGKEIKFLLHFVKESKQDESGMPNNRFLAERTGGTYSTLKVQPAELEDSGVYFCASSRMGGTEAFFGQGTRLTVV.

The rearrangement links TRBV15 to TRBJ1-1, with D tentatively TRBD1 (5 bases). The germline V gene encodes CDR1 LNHNV and CDR2 YYDKDF (reference sequence). This CDR3 has 18 residues. The V end lost 1 base, the J end lost 0 bases, and 18 bases lay between the germline ends. The CDR3 DNA is TGTGCCACCAGCAGAGGGGGGGGAACAGCGCCTTTGAACACTGAAGCTTTCTTT. Its protein product is CATSRGGGTAPLNTEAFF.

The rearrangement uses TRBV7-9 and TRBJ2-5; D gene uncertain. The tail of the sequence fits TRBJ2-7 better, so the J call may be wrong. From germline, CDR1 is SEHNR and CDR2 FQNEAQ (reference sequence). This CDR3 is 11 amino acids long. CDR3 in amino acids: CASSPDHEQYF. The CDR3 DNA follows: TGTGCCAGCAGCCCCGATCACGAGCAGTACTTC.

V usage is TRBV7-8 and J usage is TRBJ1-5; D uncertain. The CDR3 is made up of 14 amino acids. Per germline, CDR1 SGHVS and CDR2 FQNEAQ. The ends were cut back, 0 bases at V and 7 bases at J, with 10 bases in the middle. The CDR3 DNA follows: TGTGCCAGCAGCTTAGCTGGGCTGTCCCAGCCCCAGCATTTT. Protein sequence: CASSLAGLSQPQHF.

V and J are TRBV6-5 and TRBJ2-1; 11 nucleotides match TRBD1. Germline-derived CDR1 and CDR2 are MNHEY and SVGAGI. V shed 8 bases and J 10 bases; nucleotides not matched to a gene: 10. This CDR3 comprises 14 residues. CDR3 coding DNA: TGTGCCAGCTATCCGGGACAGGGGGTTTTCGAGCAGTTCTTC. Translated, it gives CASYPGQGVFEQFF.

The chain employs TRBV7-2 and TRBJ2-1; D possibly matches TRBD1 or TRBD2 (5 bases each). This CDR3 is 15 amino acids long. CDR1 SGHTA and CDR2 FQGNSA come from the germline V gene. V lost 0 bases and J 9 bases, leaving 15 bases between the germline ends. The CDR3 reads CASSLARTLGGEQFF. The CDR3 DNA sequence: TGTGCCAGCAGCTTAGCGCGTACCCTTGGGGGTGAGCAGTTCTTC.

J is TRBJ1-1 and V is TRBV4-1, with D perhaps TRBD1 (5 bases). CDR1 and CDR2 (germline): MGHRA, YSYEKL. Trimming shortened V by 0 bases and J by 0 bases, and 11 bases separated the two germline ends. The CDR3 covers 16 residues. The CDR3 DNA sequence: TGCGCCAGCAGCCAAGATTATGGCAGGGTGAACACTGAAGCTTTCTTT. Residues: CASSQDYGRVNTEAFF.

The chain couples TRBV7-9 to TRBJ2-1; TRBD2 matches 12 bases. J lost 6 bases, V lost 2 bases, and 2 bases had no gene match. The CDR3 runs to 15 residues. CDR1 is SEHNR and CDR2 is FQNEAQ in the germline V gene (reference sequence). The chain's CDR3 is CASSLRLAGANEQFF. In DNA, the CDR3 is TGTGCCAGCAGCTTAAGACTAGCGGGGGCCAATGAGCAGTTCTTC.

In its sample, this clone was seen once. The chain employs TRBV9 and TRBJ2-5; tentative D call: TRBD1 (7 bases). With the DNA end fitting TRBJ2-7 better, the J assignment may be wrong. This CDR3 comprises 15 residues. Germline V gene sequence: CDR1 SGDLS, CDR2 YYNGEE. The CDR3 sequence is CASSVRGDSSYEQYF. The CDR3 DNA reads as TGTGCCAGCAGCGTAAGGGGGGACAGCTCCTACGAGCAGTACTTC.

The chain recombines TRBV29-1 with TRBJ2-1; D possibly corresponds to TRBD2 (7 bases). Germline V CDR1 and CDR2: SQVTM, ANQGSEA. The CDR3 runs 14 residues. V dropped 6 bases and J dropped 0 bases, with 12 bases sitting between them. In DNA, the CDR3 is TGCAGCGTGCAAGGGGGGGGCTCCTACAATGAGCAGTTCTTC. It translates to CSVQGGGSYNEQFF.

The genes are TRBV6-6 and TRBJ2-1, with a weak D call TRBD2 (6 bases). Germline-derived CDR1 and CDR2 are MNHNY and SVGAGI (reference sequence). This CDR3 is built from 15 residues. V was clipped by 6 bases and J by 5 bases, with 17 bases between them. CDR3 in amino acids: CASRHTGLIDNEQFF. The CDR3 DNA reads TGTGCCAGCAGACACACCGGACTAATCGACAATGAGCAGTTCTTC.

The chain joins TRBV29-1 to TRBJ1-5; 7 bases match TRBD1. The CDR3 totals 19 residues. CDR1 is SQVTM and CDR2 is ANQGSEA in the germline V gene. V gave up 6 bases and J gave up 1 base; unmatched junction bases: 21. The CDR3 DNA follows: TGCAGCGTCCAACTTCTGCGGGACAGCAGACTTCAGAGCAATCAGCCCCAGCATTTT. This gives the protein CSVQLLRDSRLQSNQPQHF.

The chain is built from TRBV6-5 and TRBJ2-3; 10 bases agree with TRBD2. The CDR3 contains 15 residues. Trimming at V came to 8 bases and at J to 0 bases, leaving 5 bases not matched to a gene. The germline CDR1 and CDR2 sequences are MNHEY and SVGAGI. The CDR3 DNA reads TGTGCCAGCGGTAGCGGGGGGTTTAGCACAGATACGCAGTATTTT. Its protein product is CASGSGGFSTDTQYF.